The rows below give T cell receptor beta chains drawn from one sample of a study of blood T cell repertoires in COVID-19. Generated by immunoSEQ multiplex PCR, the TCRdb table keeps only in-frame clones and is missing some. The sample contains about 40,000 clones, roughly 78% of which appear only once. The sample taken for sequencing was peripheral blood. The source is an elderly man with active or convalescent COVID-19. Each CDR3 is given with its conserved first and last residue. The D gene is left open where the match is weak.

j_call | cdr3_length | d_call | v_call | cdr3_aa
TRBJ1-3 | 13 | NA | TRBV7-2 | CASSPLSGNTIYF
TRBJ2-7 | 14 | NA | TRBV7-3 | CASSLGTGPSEQYF
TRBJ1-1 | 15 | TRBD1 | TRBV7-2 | CASSLEGAGNTEAFF
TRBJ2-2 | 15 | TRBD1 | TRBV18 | CASSPGQGDTGELFF
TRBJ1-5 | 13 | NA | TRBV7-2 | CASSLRAGQPQHF
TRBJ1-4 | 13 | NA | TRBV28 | CATEFATNEKLFF
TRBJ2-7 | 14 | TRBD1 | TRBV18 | CASSPPGTGDEQYF
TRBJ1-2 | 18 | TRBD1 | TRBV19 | CASTRVRDRSSSNYGYTF
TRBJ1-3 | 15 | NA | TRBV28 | CASSLSSGSGNTIYF
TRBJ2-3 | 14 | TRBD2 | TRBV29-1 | CRADGGRAIDTQYF
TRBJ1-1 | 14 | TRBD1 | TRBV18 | CASWTGTGGTEAFF
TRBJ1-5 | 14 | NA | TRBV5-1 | CASSLQGADQPQHF
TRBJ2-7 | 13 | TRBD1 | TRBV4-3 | CARAGTVDYEQYF
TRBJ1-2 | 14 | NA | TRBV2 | CASSLGGVYYGYTF
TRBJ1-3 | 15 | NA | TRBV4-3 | CASSPYSSSGNTIYF
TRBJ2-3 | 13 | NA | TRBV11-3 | CASSLTMPDTQYF
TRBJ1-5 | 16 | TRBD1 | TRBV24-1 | CATSGGRGLSNQPQHF
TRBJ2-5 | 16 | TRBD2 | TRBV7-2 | CASSLSSGRPGETQYF
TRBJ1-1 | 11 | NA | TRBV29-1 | CSGSRNTEAFF
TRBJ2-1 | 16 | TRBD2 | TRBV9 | CASTLTGTSVPHEQFF
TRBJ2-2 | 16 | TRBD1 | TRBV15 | CATSRRGQANTGELFF
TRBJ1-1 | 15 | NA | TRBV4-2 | CASSDQAGLSTEAFF
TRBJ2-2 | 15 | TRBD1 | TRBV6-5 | CASRRDRINTGELFF
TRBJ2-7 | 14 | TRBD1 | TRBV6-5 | CASSYGSGGYEQYF
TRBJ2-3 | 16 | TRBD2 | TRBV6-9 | CASSYSGLARTDTQYF
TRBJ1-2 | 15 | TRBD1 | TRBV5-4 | CASSREQGAPYGYTF
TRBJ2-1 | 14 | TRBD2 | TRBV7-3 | CASSRTSGSNEQFF
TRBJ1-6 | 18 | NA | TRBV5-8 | CASSSRHGFVSYNSPLHF
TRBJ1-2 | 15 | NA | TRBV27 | CASTSFPPPTNGYTF
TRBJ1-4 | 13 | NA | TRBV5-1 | CASRQGTNEKLFF
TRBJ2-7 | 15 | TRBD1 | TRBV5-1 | CASSWGTGITYEQYF
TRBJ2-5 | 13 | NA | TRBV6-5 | CASSYPGKETQYF
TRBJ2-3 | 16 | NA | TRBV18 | CASSPGITSGRDTQYF
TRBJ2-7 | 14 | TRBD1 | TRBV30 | CACYDREISYEQYF
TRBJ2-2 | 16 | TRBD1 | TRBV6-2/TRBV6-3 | CASSYWTGWTTGELFF
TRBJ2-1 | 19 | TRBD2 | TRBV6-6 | CASSPGLAGGSVGYNEQFF
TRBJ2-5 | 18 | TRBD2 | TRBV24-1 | CATSDPRRAAGDQETQYF
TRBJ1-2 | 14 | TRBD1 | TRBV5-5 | CASSLEDRAYGYTF
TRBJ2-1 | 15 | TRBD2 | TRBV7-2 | CASSLAGLVSNEQFF
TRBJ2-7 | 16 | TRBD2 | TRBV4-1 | CASSPMRAGGPREQYF
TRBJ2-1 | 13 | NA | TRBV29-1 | CSVCQDTYNEQFF
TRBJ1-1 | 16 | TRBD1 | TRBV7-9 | CASSLGRGPVLAEAFF
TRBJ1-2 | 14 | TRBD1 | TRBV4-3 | CASSRLWTGHGYTF
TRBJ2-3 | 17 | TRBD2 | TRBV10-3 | CAIRNPTSGGGTDTQYF
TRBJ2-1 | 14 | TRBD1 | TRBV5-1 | CASSVTGDYNEQFF